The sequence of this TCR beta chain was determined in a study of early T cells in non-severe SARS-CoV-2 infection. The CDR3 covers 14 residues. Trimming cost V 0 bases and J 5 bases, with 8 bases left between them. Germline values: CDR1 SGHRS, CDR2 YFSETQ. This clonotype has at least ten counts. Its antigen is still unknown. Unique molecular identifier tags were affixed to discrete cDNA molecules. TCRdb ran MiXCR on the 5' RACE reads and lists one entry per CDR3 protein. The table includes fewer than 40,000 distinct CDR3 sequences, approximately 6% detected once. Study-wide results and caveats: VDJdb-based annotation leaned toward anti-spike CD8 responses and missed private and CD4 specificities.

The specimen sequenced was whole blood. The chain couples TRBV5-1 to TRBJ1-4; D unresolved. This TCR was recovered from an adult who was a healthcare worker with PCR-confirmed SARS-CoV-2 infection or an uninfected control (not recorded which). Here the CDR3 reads CASSLDGLNEKLFF. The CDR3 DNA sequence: TGCGCCAGCAGCTTGGACGGATTAAATGAAAAACTGTTTTTT.